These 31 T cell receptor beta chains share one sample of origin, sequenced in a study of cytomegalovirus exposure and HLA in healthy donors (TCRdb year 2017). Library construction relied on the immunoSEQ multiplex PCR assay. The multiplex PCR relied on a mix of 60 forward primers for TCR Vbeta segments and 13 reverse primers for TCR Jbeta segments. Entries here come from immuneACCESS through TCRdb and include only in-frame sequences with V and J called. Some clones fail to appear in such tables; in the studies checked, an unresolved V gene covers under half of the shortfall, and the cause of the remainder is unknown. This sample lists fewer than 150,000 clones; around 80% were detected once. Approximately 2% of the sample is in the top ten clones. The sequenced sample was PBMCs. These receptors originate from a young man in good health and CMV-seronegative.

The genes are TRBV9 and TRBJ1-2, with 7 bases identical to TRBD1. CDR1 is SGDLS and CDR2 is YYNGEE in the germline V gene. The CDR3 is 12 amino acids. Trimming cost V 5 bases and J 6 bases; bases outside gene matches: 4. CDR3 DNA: TGTGCCAGCAGATACCAGGGGGATGGCTACACCTTC. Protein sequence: CASRYQGDGYTF.

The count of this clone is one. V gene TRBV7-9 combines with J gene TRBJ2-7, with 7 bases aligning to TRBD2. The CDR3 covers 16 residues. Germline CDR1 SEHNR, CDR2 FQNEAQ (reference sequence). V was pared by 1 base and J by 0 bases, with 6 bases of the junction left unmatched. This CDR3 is CASSLGSGRSSYEQYF. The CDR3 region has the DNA TGTGCCAGCAGCTTAGGTAGCGGGCGGTCCTCCTACGAGCAGTACTTC. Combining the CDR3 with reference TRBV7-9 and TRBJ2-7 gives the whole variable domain DTGVSQNPRHKITKRGQNVTFRCDPISEHNRLYWYRQTLGQGPEFLTYFQNEAQLEKSRLLSDRFSAERPKGSFSTLEIQRTEQGDSAMYLCASSLGSGRSSYEQYFGPGTRLTVT.

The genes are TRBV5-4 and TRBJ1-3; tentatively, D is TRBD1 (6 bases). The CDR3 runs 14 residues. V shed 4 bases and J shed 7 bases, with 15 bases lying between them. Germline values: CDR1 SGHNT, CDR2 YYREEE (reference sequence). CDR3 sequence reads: CASSLAGAGNTIYF. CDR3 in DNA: TGTGCCAGCAGCCTGGCAGGGGCCGGGAACACCATATATTTT.

CDR3 protein: CASSRGLAGGSSYNEQFF. The CDR3 DNA follows: TGTGCCAGCAGCCGCGGACTAGCGGGAGGTAGCTCCTACAATGAGCAGTTCTTC. The J gene is TRBJ2-1, the V gene TRBV7-2, with TRBD2 identical over 14 bases. The CDR3 is 18 residues long. J gave up 0 bases and V 5 bases, and 6 bases lay outside the gene matches. Germline CDR1 and CDR2: SGHTA and FQGNSA.

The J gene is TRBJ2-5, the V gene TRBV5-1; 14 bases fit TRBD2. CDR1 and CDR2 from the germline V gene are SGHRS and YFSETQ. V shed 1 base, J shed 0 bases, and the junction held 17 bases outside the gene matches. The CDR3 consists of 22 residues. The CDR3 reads CASSLPRQGGLAGARYQETQYF. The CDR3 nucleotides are TGCGCCAGCAGCTTGCCCCGACAGGGGGGACTAGCGGGAGCGAGGTACCAAGAGACCCAGTACTTC.

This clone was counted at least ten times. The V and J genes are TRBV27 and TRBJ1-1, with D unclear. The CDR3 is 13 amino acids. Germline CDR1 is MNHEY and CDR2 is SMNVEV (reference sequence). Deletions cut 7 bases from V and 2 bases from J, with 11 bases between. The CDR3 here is CASMSAANTEAFF. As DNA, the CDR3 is TGTGCCAGCATGTCGGCGGCCAACACTGAAGCTTTCTTT.

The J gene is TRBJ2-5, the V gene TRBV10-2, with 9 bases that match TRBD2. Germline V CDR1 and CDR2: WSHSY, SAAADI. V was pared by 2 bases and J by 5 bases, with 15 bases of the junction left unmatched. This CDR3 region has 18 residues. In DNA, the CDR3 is TGCGCCAGCAGTGAGCAGCTAATTAGCGGGAGTAAGTGGGAGACCCAGTACTTC. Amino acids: CASSEQLISGSKWETQYF.

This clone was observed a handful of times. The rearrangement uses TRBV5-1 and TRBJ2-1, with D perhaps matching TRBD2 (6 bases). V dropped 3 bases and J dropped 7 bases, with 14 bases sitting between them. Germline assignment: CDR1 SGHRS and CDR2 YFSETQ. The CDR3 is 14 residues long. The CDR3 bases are TGCGCCAGCAGCTACCGGGACTCCCGTAATGAGCAGTTCTTC. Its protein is CASSYRDSRNEQFF. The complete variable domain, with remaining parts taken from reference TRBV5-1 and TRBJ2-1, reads KAGVTQTPRYLIKTRGQQVTLSCSPISGHRSVSWYQQTPGQGLQFLFEYFSETQRNKGNFPGRFSGRQFSNSRSEMNVSTLELGDSALYLCASSYRDSRNEQFFGPGTRLTVL.

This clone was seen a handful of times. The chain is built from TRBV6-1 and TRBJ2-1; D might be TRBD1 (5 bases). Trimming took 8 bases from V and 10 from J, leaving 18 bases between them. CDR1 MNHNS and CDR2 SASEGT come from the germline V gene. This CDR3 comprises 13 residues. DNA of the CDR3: TGTGCCAGCTATCAAACAGGTGACCGGGAGCAGTTCTTC. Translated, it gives CASYQTGDREQFF.

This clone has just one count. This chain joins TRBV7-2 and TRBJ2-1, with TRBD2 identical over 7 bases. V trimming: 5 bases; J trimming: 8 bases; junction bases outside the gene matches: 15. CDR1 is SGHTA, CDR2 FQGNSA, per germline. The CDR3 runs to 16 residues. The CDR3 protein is CASSRNSAGSQDEQFF. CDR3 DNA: TGTGCCAGCAGCCGCAATTCAGCGGGATCACAGGATGAGCAGTTCTTC.

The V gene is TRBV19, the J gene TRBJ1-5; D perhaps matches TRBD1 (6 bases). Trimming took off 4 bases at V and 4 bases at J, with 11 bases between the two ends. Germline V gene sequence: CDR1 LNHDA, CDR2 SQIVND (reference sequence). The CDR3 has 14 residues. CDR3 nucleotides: TGTGCCAGTAGTAGTGGACAGTCGAATCAGCCCCAGCATTTT. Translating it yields CASSSGQSNQPQHF.

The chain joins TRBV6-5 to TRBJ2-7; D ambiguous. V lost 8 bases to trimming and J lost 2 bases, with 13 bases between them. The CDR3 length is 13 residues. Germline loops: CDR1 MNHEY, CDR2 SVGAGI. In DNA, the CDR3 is TGTGCCAGCTCCTCCACTGGTCCCTACGAGCAGTACTTC. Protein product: CASSSTGPYEQYF.

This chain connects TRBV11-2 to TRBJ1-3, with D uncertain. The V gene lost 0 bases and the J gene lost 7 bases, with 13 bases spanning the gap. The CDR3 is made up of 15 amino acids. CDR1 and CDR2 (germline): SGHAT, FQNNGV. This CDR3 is CASSLDLTKWNTIYF. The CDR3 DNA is TGTGCCAGCAGCTTAGATCTAACCAAGTGGAACACCATATATTTT. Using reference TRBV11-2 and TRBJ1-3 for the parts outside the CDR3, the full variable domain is EAGVAQSPRYKIIEKRQSVAFWCNPISGHATLYWYQQILGQGPKLLIQFQNNGVVDDSQLPKDRFSAERLKGVDSTLKIQPAKLEDSAVYLCASSLDLTKWNTIYFGEGSWLTVV.

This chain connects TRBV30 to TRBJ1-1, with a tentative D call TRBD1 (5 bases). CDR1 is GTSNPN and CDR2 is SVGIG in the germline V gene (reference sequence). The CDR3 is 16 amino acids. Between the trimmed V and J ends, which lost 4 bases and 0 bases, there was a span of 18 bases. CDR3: CAWTQGSSHMNTEAFF. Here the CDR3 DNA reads TGTGCCTGGACCCAGGGAAGCTCTCATATGAACACTGAAGCTTTCTTT.

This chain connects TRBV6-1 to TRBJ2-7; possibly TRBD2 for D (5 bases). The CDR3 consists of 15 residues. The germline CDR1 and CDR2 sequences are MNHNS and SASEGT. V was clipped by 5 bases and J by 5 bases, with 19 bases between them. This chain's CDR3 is CASSPGRHPRDEQYF. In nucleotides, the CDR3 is TGTGCCAGCAGTCCTGGGAGACACCCTCGGGACGAGCAGTACTTC.

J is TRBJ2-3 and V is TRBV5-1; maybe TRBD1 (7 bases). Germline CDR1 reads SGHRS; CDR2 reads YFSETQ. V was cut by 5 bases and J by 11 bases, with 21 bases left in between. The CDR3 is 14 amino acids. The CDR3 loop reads CASSFGTDQGGQYF. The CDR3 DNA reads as TGCGCCAGCAGTTTCGGGACGGACCAGGGGGGGCAGTATTTT.

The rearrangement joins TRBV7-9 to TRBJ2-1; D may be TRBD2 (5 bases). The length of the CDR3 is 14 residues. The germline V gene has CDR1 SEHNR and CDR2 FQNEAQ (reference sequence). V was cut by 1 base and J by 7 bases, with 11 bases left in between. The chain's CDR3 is CASSLGGAVNEQFF. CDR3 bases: TGTGCCAGCAGCTTAGGGGGAGCGGTGAATGAGCAGTTCTTC.

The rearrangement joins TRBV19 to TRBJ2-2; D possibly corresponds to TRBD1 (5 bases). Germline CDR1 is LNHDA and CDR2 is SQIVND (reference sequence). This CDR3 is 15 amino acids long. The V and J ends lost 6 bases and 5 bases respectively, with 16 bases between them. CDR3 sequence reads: CASSSLATGTGELFF. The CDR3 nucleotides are TGTGCCAGTAGCTCTTTAGCTACAGGTACCGGGGAGCTGTTTTTT.

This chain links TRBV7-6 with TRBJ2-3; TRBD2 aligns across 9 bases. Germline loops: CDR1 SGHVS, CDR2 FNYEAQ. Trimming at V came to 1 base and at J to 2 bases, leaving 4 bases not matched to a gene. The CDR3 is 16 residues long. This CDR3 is CASSLEGGRATDTQYF. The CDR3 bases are TGTGCCAGCAGCTTAGAGGGCGGGAGGGCCACAGATACGCAGTATTTT.

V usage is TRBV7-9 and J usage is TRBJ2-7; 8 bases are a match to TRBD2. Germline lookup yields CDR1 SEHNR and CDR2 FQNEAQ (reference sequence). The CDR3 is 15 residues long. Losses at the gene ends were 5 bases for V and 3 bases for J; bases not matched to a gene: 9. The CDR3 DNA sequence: TGTGCCAGCAGCAAAGCGGGAGTAATGAGCTACGAGCAGTACTTC. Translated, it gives CASSKAGVMSYEQYF.

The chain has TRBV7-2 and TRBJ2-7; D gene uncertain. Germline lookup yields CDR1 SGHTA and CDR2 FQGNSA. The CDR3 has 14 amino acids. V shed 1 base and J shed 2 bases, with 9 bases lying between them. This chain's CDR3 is CASSLDGQAYEQYF. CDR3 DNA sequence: TGTGCCAGCAGCTTAGATGGGCAGGCCTACGAGCAGTACTTC.

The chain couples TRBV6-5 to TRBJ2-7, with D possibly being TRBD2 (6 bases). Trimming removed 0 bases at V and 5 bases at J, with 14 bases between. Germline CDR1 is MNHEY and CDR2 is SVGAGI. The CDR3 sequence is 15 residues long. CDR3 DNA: TGTGCCAGCAGTTACTCTAGCGGCTCCCCCAACGAGCAGTACTTC. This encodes CASSYSSGSPNEQYF.

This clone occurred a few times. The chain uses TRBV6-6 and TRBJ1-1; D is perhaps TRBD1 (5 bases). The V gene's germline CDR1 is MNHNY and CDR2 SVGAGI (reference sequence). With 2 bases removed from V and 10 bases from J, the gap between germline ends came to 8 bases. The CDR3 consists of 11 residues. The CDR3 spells CASSYDSPAFF. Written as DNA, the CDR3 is TGTGCCAGCAGTTACGACAGTCCAGCTTTCTTT.

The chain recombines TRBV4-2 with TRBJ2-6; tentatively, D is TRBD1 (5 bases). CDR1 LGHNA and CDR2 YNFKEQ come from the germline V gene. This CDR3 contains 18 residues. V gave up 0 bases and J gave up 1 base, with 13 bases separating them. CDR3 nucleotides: TGTGCCAGCAGCCAAGATATCGATCCAGGGTCTGGGGCCAACGTCCTGACTTTC. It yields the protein CASSQDIDPGSGANVLTF.

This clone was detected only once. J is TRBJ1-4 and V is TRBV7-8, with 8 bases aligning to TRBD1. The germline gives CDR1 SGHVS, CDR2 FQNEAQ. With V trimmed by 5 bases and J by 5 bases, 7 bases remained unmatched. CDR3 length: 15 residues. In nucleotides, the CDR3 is TGTGCCAGCAGCCTTGGACAGGGTGCCAATGAAAAACTGTTTTTT. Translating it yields CASSLGQGANEKLFF.

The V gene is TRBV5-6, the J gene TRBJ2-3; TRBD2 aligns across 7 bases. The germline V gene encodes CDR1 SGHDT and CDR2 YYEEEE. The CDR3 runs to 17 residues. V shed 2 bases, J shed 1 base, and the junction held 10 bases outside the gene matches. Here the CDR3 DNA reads TGTGCCAGCAGCTTAGGCGGGGGTATTCGGGGCACAGATACGCAGTATTTT. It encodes CASSLGGGIRGTDTQYF.

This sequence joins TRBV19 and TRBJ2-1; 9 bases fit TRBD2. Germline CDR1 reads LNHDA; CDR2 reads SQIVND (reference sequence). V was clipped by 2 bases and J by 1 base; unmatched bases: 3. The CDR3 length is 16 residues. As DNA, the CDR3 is TGTGCCAGTAGTATATGGCTAGCGGGATCCTACAATGAGCAGTTCTTC. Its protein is CASSIWLAGSYNEQFF.

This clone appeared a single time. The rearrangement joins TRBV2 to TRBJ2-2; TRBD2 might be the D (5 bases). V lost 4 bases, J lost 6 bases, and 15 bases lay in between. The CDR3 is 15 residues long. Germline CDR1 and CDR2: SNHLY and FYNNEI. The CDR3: CASSALTWEPGELFF. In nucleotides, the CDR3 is TGTGCCAGCAGTGCGTTAACGTGGGAGCCCGGGGAGCTGTTTTTT.

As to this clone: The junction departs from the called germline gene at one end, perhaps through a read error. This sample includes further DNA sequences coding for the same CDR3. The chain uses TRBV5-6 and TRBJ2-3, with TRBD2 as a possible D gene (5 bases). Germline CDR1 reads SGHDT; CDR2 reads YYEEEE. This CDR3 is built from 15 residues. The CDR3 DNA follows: TGCGCCAGCAGCTACCCGGGCCTGGAGGCAGATACGCAGTATTTT. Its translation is CASSYPGLEADTQYF.

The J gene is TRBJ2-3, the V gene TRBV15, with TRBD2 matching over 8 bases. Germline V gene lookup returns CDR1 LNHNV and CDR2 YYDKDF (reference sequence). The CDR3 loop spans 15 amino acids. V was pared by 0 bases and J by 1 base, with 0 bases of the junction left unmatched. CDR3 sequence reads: CATSRETSGTDTQYF. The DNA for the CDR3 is TGTGCCACCAGCAGAGAGACTAGCGGCACAGATACGCAGTATTTT.

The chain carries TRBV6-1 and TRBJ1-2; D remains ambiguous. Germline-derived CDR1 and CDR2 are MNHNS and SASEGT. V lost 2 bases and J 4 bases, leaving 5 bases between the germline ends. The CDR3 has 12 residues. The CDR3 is CASSETIYGYTF. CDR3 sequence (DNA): TGTGCCAGCAGTGAAACAATCTATGGCTACACCTTC.